Given below is one TCR beta chain in context. Methods used by the authors: How many nucleated cells were present was estimated from reference gene primer amplification. The protocol was immunoSEQ multiplex PCR, while the TCRdb copy is restricted to in-frame clones and leaves out a portion. The V and J calls and clone size come from that table; D and trimming were worked out from the DNA. This table holds some 210,000 clones, roughly 89% found once. The entry originates in a study of blood T cell repertoires in COVID-19. On the study more broadly: Samples came from the United States, Italy and Spain, spanning acute and convalescent COVID-19.

V shed 2 bases and J 6 bases; nucleotides not matched to a gene: 5. The length of the CDR3 is 16 residues. Germline CDR1 reads MDHEN; CDR2 reads SYDVKM. The chain combines TRBV28 with TRBJ1-5; 12 nucleotides agree with TRBD1. Sequencing used PBMCs or T cells enriched from blood (not recorded which). The sequence was collected from a man between 18 and 29 years old with acute COVID-19. This CDR3 is CASSLKGQGAGQPQHF. The CDR3 DNA reads TGTGCCAGCAGTTTAAAGGGACAGGGGGCCGGTCAGCCCCAGCATTTT.